This is a list of T cell receptor beta chains from one sample in a study of regulatory T cells in long-lasting Graves disease. MiXCR was run by TCRdb on the multiplex PCR reads, yielding one entry per CDR3 protein. This sample has approximately 540,000 distinct CDR3 sequences, with more than 10% found just once. These data also formed part of another study, on T cells in Graves' hyperthyroidism and ophthalmopathy.

The sequenced sample was peripheral blood mononuclear cells (PBMCs), obtained at new diagnosis, from a patient treated with antithyroid drugs. The source of these receptors is a woman aged 25 to 39 with Graves disease. CDR3s include the opening cysteine and the closing phenylalanine or tryptophan. D genes are given only for firm matches. Clone size is not always given. Where it is, it says once, few, many or a class for expanded clones.

V: TRBV2
size: many
D: .
J: TRBJ1-1
CDR3: CASSDKGRTEAFF
DNA: TGTGCCAGCAGTGATAAAGGGCGGACTGAAGCTTTCTTT

V: TRBV6-2/TRBV6-3
size: many
D: .
J: TRBJ1-1
CDR3: CASSAARETEAFF
DNA: TGTGCCAGCAGTGCGGCCCGGGAAACTGAAGCTTTCTTT

V: TRBV5-1
size: many
D: .
J: TRBJ1-1
CDR3: CASSDQGRNTEAFF
DNA: TGCGCCAGCAGCGACCAGGGGAGAAACACTGAAGCTTTCTTT

V: TRBV14
size: many
D: .
J: TRBJ2-7
CDR3: CASSNSHEQYF
DNA: TGTGCCAGCAGCAACAGCCACGAGCAGTACTTC

V: TRBV7-9
size: many
D: .
J: TRBJ2-7
CDR3: CASSPTSSEQYF
DNA: TGTGCCAGCAGCCCCACTAGCTCCGAGCAGTACTTC

V: TRBV11-3
size: many
D: .
J: TRBJ2-1
CDR3: CASSLRPASGNPYNEQFF
DNA: TGTGCCAGCAGCTTAAGGCCGGCCAGCGGAAACCCCTACAATGAGCAGTTCTTC

V: TRBV7-2
size: many
D: .
J: TRBJ2-6
CDR3: CASSFNQGPGANVLTF
DNA: TGTGCCAGCAGCTTCAATCAGGGTCCCGGGGCCAACGTCCTGACTTTC

V: TRBV19
size: many
D: TRBD2
J: TRBJ2-1
CDR3: CASSIGGLAGGNEQFF
DNA: TGTGCCAGTAGTATAGGGGGACTAGCGGGAGGCAATGAGCAGTTCTTC

V: TRBV30
size: many
D: TRBD1
J: TRBJ1-1
CDR3: CAWSADRGELNTEAFF
DNA: TGTGCCTGGAGTGCAGACAGGGGGGAGCTGAACACTGAAGCTTTCTTT

V: TRBV3-1
size: many
D: TRBD1
J: TRBJ2-7
CDR3: CASSRQGNAYEQYF
DNA: TGTGCCAGCAGCCGACAGGGGAACGCCTACGAGCAGTACTTC

V: TRBV7-9
size: many
D: .
J: TRBJ2-7
CDR3: CASSSAAGIYEQYF
DNA: TGTGCCAGCAGCTCAGCAGCGGGTATCTACGAGCAGTACTTC

V: TRBV11-2
size: once
D: .
J: TRBJ1-1
CDR3: CASSLDRWSGEAFF
DNA: TGTGCCAGCAGCTTAGACAGGTGGAGTGGTGAAGCTTTCTTT

V: TRBV29-1
size: few
D: .
J: TRBJ1-2
CDR3: CSVEDQEIYGYTF
DNA: TGCAGCGTTGAAGATCAAGAAATCTATGGCTACACCTTC

V: TRBV2
size: many
D: .
J: TRBJ1-1
CDR3: CASSLRVQNTEAFF
DNA: TGTGCCAGCTCCCTCCGGGTCCAGAACACTGAAGCTTTCTTT

V: TRBV28
size: many
D: .
J: TRBJ1-1
CDR3: CASSLLTGRLEAFF
DNA: TGTGCCAGCAGTTTATTAACGGGACGGCTAGAAGCTTTCTTT

V: TRBV18
size: many
D: .
J: TRBJ2-3
CDR3: CASSPGGYGTDTQYF
DNA: TGTGCCAGCTCACCGGGGGGATACGGCACAGATACGCAGTATTTT

V: TRBV4-2
size: .
D: .
J: TRBJ1-4
CDR3: CASSQDEMGAFAANEKLFF
DNA: TGTGCCAGCAGCCAAGATGAAATGGGAGCTTTTGCAGCTAATGAAAAACTGTTTTTT

V: TRBV5-1
size: few
D: .
J: TRBJ2-5
CDR3: CASSLRLETQYF
DNA: TGCGCCAGCAGCTTGCGGTTGGAGACCCAGTACTTC

V: TRBV7-2
size: many
D: .
J: TRBJ2-1
CDR3: CASSQAVRDNEQFF
DNA: TGTGCCAGCAGCCAAGCCGTCAGGGACAATGAGCAGTTCTTC

V: TRBV7-2
size: many
D: .
J: TRBJ1-6
CDR3: CASSLARRGNSPLHF
DNA: TGTGCCAGCAGCTTGGCCCGGAGGGGAAATTCACCCCTCCACTTT

V: TRBV27
size: many
D: TRBD2
J: TRBJ2-1
CDR3: CASSPTLGTSDEQFF
DNA: TGTGCCAGCAGCCCTACCCTGGGGACTAGCGATGAGCAGTTCTTC

V: TRBV3-1
size: many
D: .
J: TRBJ2-5
CDR3: CASSRLGIQETQYF
DNA: TGTGCCAGCAGCCGCCTAGGCATTCAAGAGACCCAGTACTTC

V: TRBV10-3
size: few
D: .
J: TRBJ1-2
CDR3: CAISESGDFNYGYTF
DNA: TGTGCCATCAGTGAGTCAGGGGATTTCAACTATGGCTACACCTTC

V: TRBV4-3
size: few
D: .
J: TRBJ1-1
CDR3: CASSQATENTEAFF
DNA: TGCGCCAGCAGCCAAGCCACGGAGAACACTGAAGCTTTCTTT

V: TRBV7-2
size: few
D: .
J: TRBJ2-7
CDR3: CASSSKALSSYEQYF
DNA: TGTGCCAGCAGCTCCAAAGCGTTAAGCTCCTACGAGCAGTACTTC

V: TRBV12-5
size: .
D: .
J: TRBJ1-1
CDR3: CASGFVGTEAFF
DNA: TGTGCTAGTGGTTTCGTGGGCACTGAAGCTTTCTTT

V: TRBV30
size: once
D: TRBD2
J: TRBJ2-4
CDR3: CAWSRTSGRGVKNIQYF
DNA: TGTGCCTGGAGCAGGACTAGCGGCCGCGGGGTCAAAAACATTCAGTACTTC

V: TRBV9
size: many
D: TRBD2
J: TRBJ2-7
CDR3: CASSSGSSYEQYF
DNA: TGTGCCAGCAGTAGCGGGAGCTCCTACGAGCAGTACTTC

V: TRBV29-1
size: few
D: .
J: TRBJ2-7
CDR3: CSARPMGGGSYEQYF
DNA: TGCAGCGCTCGACCCATGGGAGGGGGATCCTACGAGCAGTACTTC

V: TRBV20-1
size: few
D: .
J: TRBJ2-3
CDR3: CSARDWSIRGDTQYF
DNA: TGCAGTGCTAGAGATTGGTCTATACGGGGGGATACGCAGTATTTT

V: TRBV6-1
size: many
D: .
J: TRBJ1-2
CDR3: CASRAGYKRENYGYTF
DNA: TGTGCCAGCAGAGCCGGCTACAAAAGGGAGAACTATGGCTACACCTTC

V: TRBV20-1
size: .
D: TRBD2
J: TRBJ2-4
CDR3: CSASAGTSAGGYF
DNA: TGCAGTGCTAGTGCCGGGACTAGCGCGGGGGGTTACTTC

V: TRBV3-1
size: many
D: .
J: TRBJ1-6
CDR3: CASSHGQATNSPLHF
DNA: TGTGCCAGCAGCCATGGACAAGCAACTAATTCACCCCTCCACTTT

V: TRBV2
size: many
D: .
J: TRBJ2-5
CDR3: CASTPQGGSETQYF
DNA: TGTGCCAGCACTCCCCAAGGGGGATCGGAGACCCAGTACTTC

V: TRBV11-1
size: many
D: TRBD2
J: TRBJ2-7
CDR3: CASSRRTSASYEQYF
DNA: TGTGCCAGCAGCCGACGGACTAGCGCCTCCTACGAGCAGTACTTC

V: TRBV19
size: few
D: TRBD1
J: TRBJ1-1
CDR3: CASSDRVYTEAFF
DNA: TGTGCCAGTAGTGACAGGGTCTACACTGAAGCTTTCTTT

V: TRBV7-3
size: many
D: .
J: TRBJ2-1
CDR3: CASSPQGIRQSRLSEQFF
DNA: TGTGCCAGCAGCCCCCAGGGTATCAGACAAAGCCGACTCAGTGAGCAGTTCTTC

V: TRBV27
size: .
D: TRBD1
J: TRBJ2-7
CDR3: CASKLGTGAYEQYF
DNA: TGTGCCAGCAAGCTCGGGACAGGGGCCTACGAGCAGTACTTC

V: TRBV10-2
size: few
D: .
J: TRBJ2-3
CDR3: CASSEVGGDTDTQYF
DNA: TGCGCCAGCAGTGAGGTCGGGGGAGACACAGATACGCAGTATTTT

V: TRBV2
size: many
D: TRBD2
J: TRBJ2-1
CDR3: CASTTGTSGYNEQFF
DNA: TGTGCCAGCACTACCGGGACTAGCGGCTACAATGAGCAGTTCTTC

V: TRBV5-1
size: .
D: TRBD2
J: TRBJ2-7
CDR3: CASTQLAGVPEQYF
DNA: TGCGCCAGCACCCAACTAGCGGGAGTACCCGAGCAGTACTTC

V: TRBV20-1
size: many
D: TRBD1
J: TRBJ1-1
CDR3: CSAREADRETRGAFF
DNA: TGCAGTGCCAGAGAAGCGGACAGGGAAACGAGAGGAGCTTTCTTT

V: TRBV6-5
size: few
D: TRBD2
J: TRBJ2-1
CDR3: CASSLSSGEIDYNEQFF
DNA: TGTGCCAGCAGTTTATCTAGCGGAGAGATAGATTACAATGAGCAGTTCTTC